This TCR beta chain was captured in a study of Ad26.COV2.S vaccination and SARS-CoV-2 variants. Study background: The trial was COV1001 and the donor's arm was Ad26.COV2.S.

Treatment in this sample: some 19 received Ad26.COV2.S at low or high dose, single or two shots; about 5 received placebo; per-sample allocation not given. At day 63 after the first vaccine or placebo injection, samples were drawn. This Boston cohort included adults aged 18-55 years. SARS-CoV-2 spike from the Wuhan strain was encoded by the vaccine, an Ad26 vector. With regard to this clone: The antigen is undetermined.

Study-level findings and limits: The breadth of spike-specific CD8+ and CD4+ T cell responses after vaccination was reportedly substantial.

V was trimmed by 0 bases and J by 0 bases, leaving 11 bases between them. Looked up from germline, CDR1 is MGHRA and CDR2 is YSYEKL. This CDR3 is built from 16 residues. Sequencing used immunoSEQ multiplex PCR; TCRdb keeps in-frame clones, though not all of them. The data hold 300,000 to 350,000 clones, with about 85% observed a single time. The sample consisted of peripheral blood, taken in a trial of Ad26.COV2.S vaccine versus placebo. The chain joins TRBV4-1 to TRBJ1-2, with a weak D call TRBD1 (6 bases). This sequence was found in a person between 18 and 65 years old who received the Ad26.COV2.S COVID-19 vaccine or a placebo. This CDR3 reads CASSQDLAGANYGYTF. The CDR3 DNA reads as TGCGCCAGCAGCCAAGATCTCGCAGGGGCTAACTATGGCTACACCTTC.